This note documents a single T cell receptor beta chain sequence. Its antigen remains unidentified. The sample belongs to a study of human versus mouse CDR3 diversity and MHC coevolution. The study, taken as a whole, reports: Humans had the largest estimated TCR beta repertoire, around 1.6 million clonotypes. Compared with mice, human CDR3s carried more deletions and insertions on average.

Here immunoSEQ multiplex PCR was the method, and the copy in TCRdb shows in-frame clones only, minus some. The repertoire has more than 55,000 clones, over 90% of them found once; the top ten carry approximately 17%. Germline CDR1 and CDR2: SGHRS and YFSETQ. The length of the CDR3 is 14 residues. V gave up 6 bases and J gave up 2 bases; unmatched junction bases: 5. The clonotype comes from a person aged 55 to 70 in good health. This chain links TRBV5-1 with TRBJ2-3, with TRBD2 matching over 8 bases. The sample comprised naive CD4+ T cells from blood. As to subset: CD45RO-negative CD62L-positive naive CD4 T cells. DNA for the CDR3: TGCGCCAGCAACGAAGCGGGAGCCACAGATACGCAGTATTTT. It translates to CASNEAGATDTQYF.